The present entry profiles one TCR beta chain with its context. Its target is not known. This specimen belongs to a study of T cells in narcolepsy. Study summary: Donors had narcolepsy type 1 or type 2, or were healthy controls. General observations from the study: Some memory CD4+ repertoires had no autoreactive clone sequences. HCRT-specific and TRIB2-specific autoreactive clonotypes appeared among same-patient CSF and blood CD4+ clonotypes. Reportedly, autoreactive clonotypes were serially detected in patients' blood but not controls'.

The V and J ends lost 6 bases and 7 bases respectively, with 15 bases between them. The CDR3 spans 13 residues. CDR1 is MNHEY and CDR2 is SMNVEV in the germline V gene (reference sequence). Using immunoSEQ multiplex PCR, the repertoire was profiled, and TCRdb retains in-frame clones only, with some absent. The sample gives some 20,000 clones, roughly 80% of which show up once; approximately 1.6% is in the top ten. The sequencing sample was made of memory (CD45RA-) CD4+ T cells from blood. The clonotype originates from a human donor in good health. The chain carries TRBV27 and TRBJ2-5, with D maybe TRBD1 (6 bases). CDR3 coding DNA: TGTGCCAGCAGGCAAGGGGGAGCGGCGACCCAGTACTTC. Residues: CASRQGGAATQYF.